The source of this T cell receptor beta chain is a study of shared clonotypes between healthy human individuals. This table comes from immunoSEQ multiplex PCR, and its TCRdb copy is limited to in-frame clones, with some not included. The table shows about 730,000 clones, with approximately 77% occurring only once. CDR1 MNHNS and CDR2 SASEGT come from the germline V gene. Unmatched junction bases numbered 10, after V lost 8 bases and J lost 3 bases. The CDR3 covers 14 residues. The sequence was collected from a woman aged 25 to 39 in good health. Material for sequencing was memory CD4+ T cells sorted from blood. As for subset: CD45RA-negative fraction. This chain connects TRBV6-1 to TRBJ2-7; 7 bases are shared with TRBD2. The CDR3 DNA reads TGTGCCAGCTCCCTAGAGCGGGAACACTACGAGCAGTACTTC. It is translated as CASSLEREHYEQYF.